This T cell receptor beta chain was captured by sequencing in a study of blood T cell repertoires in COVID-19 (dated by TCRdb to 2018 to 2021). Regarding the complete study: Samples covering the acute and convalescent phases of COVID-19 were provided by collaborators in the United States, Italy and Spain. The sample metadata nearly always contained a de-identified subject ID, COVID-19 status, age in years and sex. The samples were drawn from the first 160 participants of the ongoing ImmuneRACE study and from under 1,500 subjects provided by 6 global collaborators. The prospective study material was composed of cDNA or gDNA derived from T cells, B-cell-depleted T cells, or PBMCs. Deeply sampled blood TCRbeta repertoires from subjects exposed to, actively infected with, or recovered from COVID-19 were included in the dataset. Where HLA class I and class II types were available, the types were taken from metadata supplied by the sample provider, not from assay-based typing. The repertoires were made available in a free public database intended to serve as a resource for research on the immune response to SARS-CoV-2. What the work shows at the level of the full study, not this receptor alone: Clinical and demographic metadata were provided uncurated, with the amount varying by source and participant.

Notes on this clone: Which antigen it targets is not known. No much larger clone exists at a distance of one base, and base qualities are not known.

In the prospective study, participants were about 18 to 95 years old, resided in about 25 geographic areas of the United States, and were enrolled through a virtual design. In the prospective study, participants were assigned to cohorts based on the clinical history participants reported in a screening survey and a study questionnaire. Recovered participants in ImmuneRACE Cohort 3 were defined by two consecutive negative NP/OP PCR tests, clearance by a healthcare professional, or resolution of symptoms. Mobile phlebotomists in the prospective study collected whole blood, serum and a nasopharyngeal or oropharyngeal swab from every participant. Participants in the prospective study had the option to provide additional blood draws and questionnaires over a roughly 2-month period. Blood samples from the prospective study were shipped frozen or at room temperature prior to DNA extraction. TCRbeta CDR3 regions were amplified from genomic DNA using the immunoSEQ Assay, a bias-controlled multiplex PCR. The published analysis was carried out like this. Within the assay, amplification of reference gene primers was used to estimate how many nucleated cells each sample contained. Sequence reads were collapsed and filtered to measure the absolute abundance of every unique TCRbeta CDR3 rearrangement. For each sample, productive Simpson clonality was calculated as the square root of Simpson's diversity index across productive rearrangements. Sourced from immuneACCESS, this table was stored by TCRdb with only in-frame sequences that have V and J called. A share of the clones is absent; for the studies checked, an unresolved V gene accounts for under half, and the remainder has no known explanation. That table furnishes V, J and clone size, whereas the DNA furnished D and trimming. In all, the sample holds approximately 230,000 clones, and 85% to 90% of those were seen once. 15% of the sample is in the top ten clones.

V was cut back by 4 bases and J by 1 base, leaving a gap of 10 bases between them. Sequences SQVTM (CDR1) and ANQGSEA (CDR2) are obtained from the germline V gene. Its CDR3 holds 13 amino acids, cysteine through phenylalanine. Kept here is only the CDR3 DNA, which spans 39 bases and is read in frame from base 1. Sequencing was done on a sample of PBMCs or T cells enriched from blood (not recorded which). The V and J segments used are TRBV29-1 and TRBJ1-1; the D gene assignment is ambiguous. The sequence was collected from a man aged 18 to 29 who had recovered from COVID-19. This receptor carries the CDR3 CSVGGGKNTEAFF. The bases read TGCAGCGTTGGAGGTGGAAAGAACACTGAAGCTTTCTTT.